This TCR beta chain is drawn from a study of blood T cell repertoires in COVID-19 (dated by TCRdb to 2020 to 2021). Context from the whole study: The collaborator samples originated in the United States, Italy and Spain and spanned the acute and convalescent phases of COVID-19. The material from the prospective study consisted of cDNA or gDNA derived from T cells, B-cell-depleted T cells, or PBMCs. Nearly every sample came with metadata listing a de-identified subject ID, COVID-19 status, age in years and sex. HLA class I and class II types, where available, came from metadata supplied by the sample provider rather than from assay-based typing. The samples were drawn from the first 160 participants of the ongoing ImmuneRACE study and from some 1,300 subjects provided by 6 global collaborators. Deeply sampled blood TCRbeta repertoires from subjects exposed to, actively infected with, or recovered from COVID-19 were included in the dataset. The repertoires were released in a freely available public database meant as a resource for research on the immune response to SARS-CoV-2. General study outcomes and caveats: Clinical and demographic metadata were provided uncurated, with the amount varying by source and participant.

TCRbeta CDR3 regions were amplified from genomic DNA by means of the immunoSEQ Assay, a bias-controlled multiplex PCR. The authors processed their data as follows. The number of nucleated cells in each sample was estimated by amplification of reference gene primers within the assay. Sequence reads were collapsed and filtered to measure the absolute abundance of every unique TCRbeta CDR3 rearrangement. For each sample, productive Simpson clonality was calculated by taking the square root of Simpson's diversity index across productive rearrangements. This immuneACCESS table, as held by TCRdb, lists in-frame sequences with V and J called but not all clones. Of the missing ones, under half trace to an unresolved V gene in checked studies; the others have no known cause. V and J calls and clone size come straight from that table; D and trimming were deduced from the DNA. Within this sample are about 260,000 clones, with approximately 80% of them counted one time only. Over 1.5% of the sample rests with the top ten.

The collaborating institutions used their own protocols to collect whole blood in K2EDTA tubes. For TCRbeta analysis, collaborators shipped samples in one of three forms: frozen whole blood, isolated PBMCs, or DNA extracted from either of those sample types. This clone was detected a few times. Its binding antigen is unknown. No quality values exist for individual bases; no much larger clone is one base distant. From a lookup of the germline V gene (reference sequence), CDR1 and CDR2 are SEHNR and FQNEAQ. Here V drops 2 bases and J drops 10 bases, and the junction holds 8 bases not matched to any gene. Including cysteine and phenylalanine, the CDR3 has 15 amino acids. CDR3 DNA is the only sequence kept; it has 45 bases, read in frame from the first base.

The TCR was taken from a woman older than 75 with acute or convalescent COVID-19. The chain uses TRBV7-9 and TRBJ2-1; 10 bases in the junction line up with TRBD2. The sequencing input was peripheral blood. The bases read TGTGCCAGCAGCTTATCCCGGACTAGCGGAGGGGAGCAGTTCTTC. Its protein product is CASSLSRTSGGEQFF.